This T cell receptor (beta chain) was recovered during a study of CD8 T cells in ankylosing spondylitis. The germline V gene encodes CDR1 SEHNR and CDR2 FQNEAQ (reference sequence). Trimming took 5 bases from V and 5 from J, leaving 20 bases between them. The CDR3 totals 16 residues. Overall study results and limits: It was reported that disease-linked clones were significantly enriched in matched ankylosing spondylitis synovial fluid.

A remark on this clonotype: Its target is unknown.

TCRdb itself ran the 5' RACE reads through MiXCR, one entry per CDR3 protein. The sample includes around 150,000 distinct CDR3 sequences, about 42% of them seen just once. This TCR was sampled from a male donor with ankylosing spondylitis. V usage is TRBV7-9 and J usage is TRBJ2-3; D ambiguous. Sequenced input: synovial fluid, either unsorted or a sorted T cell fraction (not recorded which). CDR3 in amino acids: CASSPRVGPCQDTQYF. The DNA of the CDR3 is TGTGCCAGCAGCCCTCGGGTCGGTCCGTGTCAAGATACGCAGTATTTT.